Each of the 30 T cell receptor beta chains below was sequenced from the same sample in a study of blood T cell repertoires in COVID-19. This table comes from immunoSEQ multiplex PCR, and its TCRdb copy is limited to in-frame clones, with some not included. The data hold approximately 260,000 clones, with approximately 91% observed a single time. The sample was peripheral blood. These receptor sequences come from a man in his forties or fifties with acute or convalescent COVID-19.

The J gene is TRBJ1-2, the V gene TRBV27; no reliable D call. CDR1 MNHEY and CDR2 SMNVEV come from the germline V gene (reference sequence). V shed 5 bases and J shed 7 bases, with 17 bases lying between them. The CDR3 has 14 residues. The DNA for the CDR3 is TGTGCCAGCAGTCCCTTGACACCTTATCGTGGCTACACCTTC. Residues: CASSPLTPYRGYTF.

The CDR3 DNA is TGTGCCAGCAGCTCCGACTACGGCGGGGGACCTCTAGCCAAAAACATTCAGTACTTC. Translated, it gives CASSSDYGGGPLAKNIQYF. This sequence joins TRBV5-6 and TRBJ2-4; 7 bases align to TRBD2. The CDR3 is made up of 19 amino acids. The J segment lost 0 bases and the V segment lost 3 bases, leaving 15 bases of the junction unmatched. Germline CDR1 and CDR2: SGHDT and YYEEEE. Based on the CDR3 plus reference TRBV5-6 and TRBJ2-4, the full variable domain is DAGVTQSPTHLIKTRGQQVTLRCSPKSGHDTVSWYQQALGQGPQFIFQYYEEEERQRGNFPDRFSGHQFPNYSSELNVNALLLGDSALYLCASSSDYGGGPLAKNIQYFGAGTRLSVL.

The chain joins TRBV30 to TRBJ2-2; a weak D match, TRBD2 (6 bases). The germline CDR1 and CDR2 sequences are GTSNPN and SVGIG (reference sequence). The CDR3 totals 16 residues. Trimming removed 1 base from V and 8 bases from J, with 20 bases in between. As DNA, the CDR3 is TGTGCCTGGAGTGACCCCGTGCGGGGCTTCCTGGGGGAGCTGTTTTTT. This sequence encodes CAWSDPVRGFLGELFF.

The chain is built from TRBV18 and TRBJ1-2; 9 positions agree with TRBD1. Unmatched junction bases numbered 6, after V lost 5 bases and J lost 8 bases. The germline V gene encodes CDR1 KGHSH and CDR2 LQKENI. CDR3 size: 13 residues. CDR3 protein: CASSSGTGWGYTF. CDR3 in DNA: TGTGCCAGCTCATCCGGGACAGGGTGGGGCTACACCTTC.

V and J are TRBV6-5 and TRBJ1-1; D is possibly TRBD1 (5 bases). Trimming removed 6 bases from V and 4 bases from J, with 12 bases in between. Germline loops: CDR1 MNHEY, CDR2 SVGAGI. The CDR3 is 13 amino acids. Here the CDR3 DNA reads TGTGCCAGCAGCCCATGGGGGGTCACTGAAGCTTTCTTT. It codes for CASSPWGVTEAFF.

The chain has TRBV5-1 and TRBJ1-1; D remains ambiguous. Germline loops: CDR1 SGHRS, CDR2 YFSETQ. V was shortened by 1 base and J by 1 base, with 8 bases between the two germline ends. This CDR3 spans 14 amino acids. The CDR3 nucleotides are TGCGCCAGCAGCTTGCATTCAGGGAACACTGAAGCTTTCTTT. It yields the protein CASSLHSGNTEAFF.

This clone occurred once. The chain carries TRBV11-2 and TRBJ2-5; 7 bases are a match to TRBD1. From germline, CDR1 is SGHAT and CDR2 FQNNGV. Trimming removed 5 bases from V and 2 bases from J; junction bases left unmatched: 2. The CDR3 loop spans 13 amino acids. CDR3 amino acids: CASSRDRQETQYF. The CDR3 nucleotides are TGTGCCAGCAGCAGGGACAGACAAGAGACCCAGTACTTC.

This chain uses TRBV5-1 with TRBJ1-1, with 7 bases aligning to TRBD1. V shed 0 bases and J 0 bases; nucleotides not matched to a gene: 2. Germline V gene data show CDR1 as SGHRS and CDR2 as YFSETQ. The CDR3 runs to 15 residues. CDR3 nucleotide sequence: TGCGCCAGCAGCTTGGCCCAGGGGGTGAACACTGAAGCTTTCTTT. It is translated as CASSLAQGVNTEAFF. The entire variable domain, with the rest obtained from reference TRBV5-1 and TRBJ1-1, is as follows: KAGVTQTPRYLIKTRGQQVTLSCSPISGHRSVSWYQQTPGQGLQFLFEYFSETQRNKGNFPGRFSGRQFSNSRSEMNVSTLELGDSALYLCASSLAQGVNTEAFFGQGTRLTVV.

This chain connects TRBV13 to TRBJ2-7; a possible D gene is TRBD2 (6 bases). In germline, CDR1 is PRHDT, CDR2 FYEKMQ (reference sequence). This CDR3 is built from 17 residues. V was pared by 2 bases and J by 3 bases, with 20 bases between. The CDR3 bases are TGTGCCAGCAGCTTAAATCGGGGGAGAACAGGTTTCTACGAGCAGTACTTC. This encodes CASSLNRGRTGFYEQYF.

This chain uses TRBV6-1 with TRBJ1-6, with D unresolved. Trimming took 6 bases from V and 11 from J, leaving 17 bases between them. The CDR3 runs to 14 residues. Germline V lookup: CDR1 MNHNS, CDR2 SASEGT. CDR3 nucleotides: TGTGCCAGCAGCCCGGAAGGAGGGCGACCACCCCTCCACTTT. Amino acid sequence: CASSPEGGRPPLHF.

The count of this clone is one. This chain uses TRBV19 with TRBJ1-5; 7 bases fit TRBD1. This CDR3 is built from 16 residues. V trimming: 5 bases; J trimming: 4 bases; junction bases outside the gene matches: 11. The germline V gene encodes CDR1 LNHDA and CDR2 SQIVND (reference sequence). CDR3 nucleotides: TGTGCCAGTAGTCCCCCGGGACAGCGCCGAAATCAGCCCCAGCATTTT. Residues: CASSPPGQRRNQPQHF.

The chain links TRBV9 to TRBJ2-5, with TRBD2 matching 10 bases. V shed 0 bases and J 1 base; nucleotides not matched to a gene: 9. CDR3 length: 18 amino acids. Per the germline V gene, CDR1 is SGDLS and CDR2 is YYNGEE. This CDR3 is CASSVATASGGFQETQYF. The CDR3 nucleotides read TGTGCCAGCAGCGTAGCTACGGCTAGCGGGGGTTTCCAAGAGACCCAGTACTTC.

The chain links TRBV6-6 to TRBJ2-7, with TRBD2 as a possible D gene (6 bases). This CDR3 has 14 amino acids. The germline V gene encodes CDR1 MNHNY and CDR2 SVGAGI (reference sequence). Trimming shortened V by 0 bases and J by 3 bases, and 9 bases separated the two germline ends. CDR3 amino acids: CASSYSGGRYEQYF. CDR3 DNA sequence: TGTGCCAGCAGTTACTCGGGGGGACGCTACGAGCAGTACTTC.

This clone has only a few counts. The chain carries TRBV5-4 and TRBJ1-1; tentative D call: TRBD1 (6 bases). Germline CDR1 and CDR2: SGHNT and YYREEE (reference sequence). The V end lost 0 bases, the J end lost 1 base, and 10 bases lay between the germline ends. The CDR3 extends over 15 amino acids. For the CDR3, the DNA is TGTGCCAGCAGCTTGGGTGGGACACAGAACACTGAAGCTTTCTTT. This encodes CASSLGGTQNTEAFF.

The gene calls are TRBV18 and TRBJ1-1; TRBD1 is a possible D gene (6 bases). Germline V gives CDR1 KGHSH, CDR2 LQKENI. Trimming left V 6 bases short and J 1 base short, with 15 bases between. The CDR3 spans 15 residues. In DNA form, the CDR3 reads TGTGCCAGCTCGGTCGAACAGGGCCGGAACACTGAAGCTTTCTTT. Translation: CASSVEQGRNTEAFF.

A single count supports this clone. The chain employs TRBV18 and TRBJ1-1, with 10 bases fitting TRBD1. V shed 3 bases and J 4 bases; nucleotides not matched to a gene: 5. CDR1 and CDR2 from the germline V gene are KGHSH and LQKENI. The length of the CDR3 is 15 residues. DNA of the CDR3: TGTGCCAGCTCACCCCGGGACAGGGGAAGCACTGAAGCTTTCTTT. Translating gives CASSPRDRGSTEAFF.

V usage is TRBV6-5 and J usage is TRBJ2-1; TRBD1 matches at 7 bases. This CDR3 has 15 residues. The V gene's germline CDR1 is MNHEY and CDR2 SVGAGI. V lost 2 bases to trimming and J lost 9 bases; unmatched junction nucleotides: 10. The CDR3 nucleotides are TGTGCCAGCAGTTACGCCAAGTTGTGGGACAGTGAGCAGTTCTTC. This codes for CASSYAKLWDSEQFF.

The rearrangement links TRBV9 to TRBJ1-2, with no clear D. CDR1 and CDR2 (germline): SGDLS, YYNGEE. Trimming left V 0 bases short and J 3 bases short, with 9 bases between. This CDR3 is 14 amino acids long. DNA for the CDR3: TGTGCCAGCAGCGTAGATAACTCCTACTATGGCTACACCTTC. This gives the protein CASSVDNSYYGYTF.

This chain connects TRBV14 to TRBJ2-7, with D perhaps TRBD2 (5 bases). The V gene's germline CDR1 is SGHDN and CDR2 FVKESK. V dropped 2 bases and J dropped 2 bases, with 13 bases sitting between them. This CDR3 spans 15 amino acids. The CDR3 spells CASSQSTTYPYEQYF. The CDR3 DNA reads TGTGCCAGCAGCCAATCGACTACCTACCCCTACGAGCAGTACTTC.

The chain carries TRBV5-1 and TRBJ1-6; possible D gene TRBD1, 5 bases. The CDR3 consists of 14 residues. From germline, CDR1 is SGHRS and CDR2 YFSETQ. V lost 4 bases and J lost 7, with 12 bases in between. The CDR3 region is CASSPEGRNSPLHF. In nucleotides, the CDR3 is TGCGCCAGCAGCCCCGAGGGGAGGAATTCACCCCTCCACTTT.

The V call is TRBV5-8, the J call TRBJ2-7; TRBD2 matches 8 bases. The CDR3 runs 15 residues. V shed 4 bases and J 4 bases; nucleotides not matched to a gene: 10. Germline V gives CDR1 SGHTS, CDR2 YDEGEE. The CDR3 DNA reads TGTGCCAGCAGCCCCCGTGGACGGGGGGGTTACGAGCAGTACTTC. This codes for CASSPRGRGGYEQYF.

The chain carries TRBV11-1 and TRBJ1-5; D gene ambiguous. V lost 3 bases and J 4 bases, leaving 7 bases between the germline ends. Looked up from germline, CDR1 is SGHAT and CDR2 is FQDESV (reference sequence). The length of the CDR3 is 13 residues. DNA of the CDR3: TGTGCCAGCAGCTTTGGGCAGAATCAGCCCCAGCATTTT. Protein: CASSFGQNQPQHF. The whole variable domain, filled in from reference TRBV11-1 and TRBJ1-5, reads EAEVAQSPRYKITEKSQAVAFWCDPISGHATLYWYRQILGQGPELLVQFQDESVVDDSQLPKDRFSAERLKGVDSTLKIQPAELGDSAMYLCASSFGQNQPQHFGDGTRLSIL.

The rearrangement uses TRBV6-5 and TRBJ1-1, with 8 bases aligning to TRBD1. CDR3 length: 14 amino acids. Germline-derived CDR1 and CDR2 are MNHEY and SVGAGI. J was trimmed by 8 bases and V by 3 bases; bases with no gene match: 8. The CDR3, as DNA: TGTGCCAGCAGTTATAGTAGCAGGGGGCGCGAAGCTTTCTTT. It is translated as CASSYSSRGREAFF.

Worth noting for this clone: Other DNA sequences of this sample code for an identical CDR3. V usage is TRBV2 and J usage is TRBJ1-6, with D possibly TRBD1 on 5 matching bases. V lost 3 bases, J lost 6 bases, and 9 bases lay in between. Germline CDR1 and CDR2: SNHLY and FYNNEI. The CDR3 length is 14 residues. The CDR3 region is CASSESGGNSPLHF. Here the CDR3 DNA reads TGTGCCAGCAGTGAGTCGGGGGGTAATTCACCCCTCCACTTT.

This clone showed up just once. This rearrangement joins TRBV2 to TRBJ2-3; 7 bases are a match to TRBD2. V was clipped by 4 bases and J by 10 bases; unmatched bases: 11. The CDR3 contains 14 residues. Germline-derived CDR1 and CDR2 are SNHLY and FYNNEI. In nucleotides, the CDR3 is TGTGCCAGCAGTGCCCGCGTGACTAGCCCTCCGCAGTATTTT. It is translated as CASSARVTSPPQYF.

V usage is TRBV7-6 and J usage is TRBJ2-2; D possibly corresponds to TRBD1 (5 bases). Germline-derived CDR1 and CDR2 are SGHVS and FNYEAQ. There are 17 residues in the CDR3. V shed 5 bases and J shed 2 bases, with 18 bases lying between them. The CDR3 nucleotides are TGTGCCAGCAGCCACCCCAAGGGGCAGTCCAACACCGGGGAGCTGTTTTTT. Its protein product is CASSHPKGQSNTGELFF.

The chain uses TRBV5-5 and TRBJ1-6; D not resolved. The CDR3 contains 16 residues. The V end lost 0 bases, the J end lost 5 bases, and 12 bases lay between the germline ends. Germline values: CDR1 SGHKS, CDR2 YYEKEE (reference sequence). The CDR3 nucleotides read TGTGCCAGCAGCTTGGGCCCCAGGCCGGATAATTCACCCCTCCACTTT. As protein: CASSLGPRPDNSPLHF.

The chain is built from TRBV29-1 and TRBJ1-2; 10 bases are shared with TRBD1. The CDR3 runs to 14 residues. The germline V gene encodes CDR1 SQVTM and CDR2 ANQGSEA. V was pared by 0 bases and J by 6 bases, with 4 bases of the junction left unmatched. CDR3: CSVEDTGTGDGYTF. The CDR3 coding sequence is TGCAGCGTTGAAGATACGGGGACAGGGGATGGCTACACCTTC.

The chain joins TRBV19 to TRBJ1-2; 9 positions agree with TRBD1. CDR3 size: 11 residues. Trimming at V came to 6 bases and at J to 10 bases, leaving 3 bases not matched to a gene. The germline CDR1 and CDR2 sequences are LNHDA and SQIVND (reference sequence). The CDR3 region has the DNA TGTGCCAGTAGGGAACAGGGGGCCTACACCTTC. It yields the protein CASREQGAYTF.

The chain links TRBV11-2 to TRBJ1-6, with D tentatively TRBD1 (5 bases). V lost 4 bases and J lost 9, with 16 bases in between. Germline lookup yields CDR1 SGHAT and CDR2 FQNNGV. The CDR3 runs to 15 residues. As DNA, the CDR3 is TGTGCCAGCAGCTCCGGGACGGGAGTTATTTCACCCCTCCACTTT. Translation: CASSSGTGVISPLHF.